The 32 T cell receptor beta chains below come from one sample, sequenced in a study of T-cell memory formation after mild COVID-19. TCRdb re-derived calls from the 5' RACE reads in MiXCR, one entry per CDR3 protein. The sample lists around 210,000 distinct CDR3 sequences; just over 9.5% were seen once. Sample: PBMCs or a T cell subset sorted from them (not recorded which). The receptors here all came from a man younger than 35 who had mild COVID-19 (a few samples of this study predate the infection). Cell type and time point are not known.

This clonotype was counted only a few times. V gene TRBV27 combines with J gene TRBJ1-6, with 7 bases aligning to TRBD1. Looked up from germline, CDR1 is MNHEY and CDR2 is SMNVEV (reference sequence). The CDR3 is 14 residues long. Germline trimming cut 5 bases from V and 9 bases from J; bases unmatched to any gene: 7. CDR3 loop: CASSAHRGRSPLHF. CDR3 bases: TGTGCCAGCAGTGCTCACAGGGGTCGTTCACCCCTCCACTTT.

At least ten counts were recorded for this clonotype. The rearrangement uses TRBV5-1 and TRBJ1-2; D is unresolved. This CDR3 spans 14 amino acids. Germline-derived CDR1 and CDR2 are SGHRS and YFSETQ. V was cut by 0 bases and J by 2 bases, with 8 bases left in between. In DNA form, the CDR3 reads TGCGCCAGCAGCTTGGCCAGCAGGAACTATGGCTACACCTTC. Its protein is CASSLASRNYGYTF.

The sample holds a few counts of this clonotype. The gene calls are TRBV6-4 and TRBJ2-1, with D unclear. The V end was cut by 2 bases, the J end by 4 bases, with 6 bases between. Germline CDR1 and CDR2: MRHNA and SNTAGT. CDR3 length: 13 residues. In DNA form, the CDR3 reads TGTGCCAGCAGTGACGGTCCGTACAATGAGCAGTTCTTC. Protein product: CASSDGPYNEQFF.

In this sample, this clonotype turned up many times. This sequence joins TRBV29-1 and TRBJ2-3; 8 bases align to TRBD2. The CDR3 consists of 15 residues. After removal of 0 bases from V and 1 base from J, the junction contained 3 bases not matched to a gene. From germline, CDR1 is SQVTM and CDR2 ANQGSEA. The CDR3 DNA is TGCAGCGTTGAAGATCCGGGGGGGCGCACAGATACGCAGTATTTT. It specifies CSVEDPGGRTDTQYF.

The chain combines TRBV4-2 with TRBJ1-2, with D possibly TRBD1 on 5 matching bases. Germline assignment: CDR1 LGHNA and CDR2 YNFKEQ. V was clipped by 6 bases and J by 4 bases, with 24 bases between them. This CDR3 region has 17 residues. DNA of the CDR3: TGTGCCAGCAGTAAGGGGCGACAGCGAGACGAATTCTATGGCTACACCTTC. It codes for CASSKGRQRDEFYGYTF.

There are a few counts of this clonotype. One junction end disagrees with the germline gene, perhaps due to a read error. The rearrangement links TRBV12-3 or TRBV12-4 to TRBJ2-2; D may be TRBD2 (5 bases). The CDR3 covers 14 residues. The CDR3 nucleotides read TGTGCCAGCCGTTTGGGAGTAAACACCGGGGAGCTGTTTTTT. This sequence encodes CASRLGVNTGELFF.

V is TRBV12-3 or TRBV12-4 and J is TRBJ2-4, with 7 nucleotides matching TRBD1. This CDR3 contains 14 residues. The V and J ends lost 3 bases and 2 bases, in that order; junction bases with no gene match: 1. The chain's CDR3 is CASSFRGTKNIQYF. The CDR3 DNA follows: TGTGCCAGCAGTTTCAGGGGGACCAAAAACATTCAGTACTTC.

This clonotype was seen at least ten times. The chain has TRBV23-1 and TRBJ2-1; 7 bases align to TRBD2. TRBV23-1 is an ORF, with its function uncertain. V shed 8 bases, J shed 1 base, and the junction held 11 bases outside the gene matches. This CDR3 contains 16 residues. In DNA form, the CDR3 reads TGCGCCAGCGGGGGAGGGGTCATCAAGTCCTACAATGAGCAGTTCTTC. This sequence encodes CASGGGVIKSYNEQFF.

This clonotype came up a few times. The chain combines TRBV7-9 with TRBJ2-5; D perhaps matches TRBD2 (5 bases). With 2 bases removed from V and 0 bases from J, the gap between germline ends came to 10 bases. Per germline, CDR1 SEHNR and CDR2 FQNEAQ (reference sequence). The CDR3 is 15 amino acids. DNA for the CDR3: TGTGCCAGCAGCTTAAGGGAGCGGTACCAAGAGACCCAGTACTTC. It is translated as CASSLRERYQETQYF.

This clonotype was observed a single time. The J gene is TRBJ1-1, the V gene TRBV24-1; D is unresolved. The CDR3 sequence is 15 residues long. Germline V gene data show CDR1 as KGHDR and CDR2 as SFDVKD. V dropped 5 bases and J dropped 0 bases, with 12 bases sitting between them. The CDR3 DNA follows: TGTGCCACCAGTGTAGGAAGCGGCATGAACACTGAAGCTTTCTTT. As protein: CATSVGSGMNTEAFF.

This clonotype was detected only a few times. The rearrangement links TRBV7-8 to TRBJ1-1, with D uncertain. Germline V lookup: CDR1 SGHVS, CDR2 FQNEAQ. Trimming cost V 7 bases and J 0 bases, with 12 bases left between them. This CDR3 region has 14 residues. The CDR3 protein is CASTDTSMNTEAFF. In DNA form, the CDR3 reads TGTGCCAGCACCGACACCTCAATGAACACTGAAGCTTTCTTT. Variable domain in full (rest from reference TRBV7-8 and TRBJ1-1): GAGVSQSPRYKVAKRGQDVALRCDPISGHVSLFWYQQALGQGPEFLTYFQNEAQLDKSGLPSDRFFAERPEGSVSTLKIQRTQQEDSAVYLCASTDTSMNTEAFFGQGTRLTVV.

V usage is TRBV5-1 and J usage is TRBJ2-4; 7 positions agree with TRBD1. V trimming: 4 bases; J trimming: 5 bases; junction bases outside the gene matches: 6. The CDR3 sequence is 14 residues long. The germline V gene has CDR1 SGHRS and CDR2 YFSETQ. The CDR3 coding sequence is TGCGCCAGCAGCCTCGGGACAGTCGAAAACATTCAGTACTTC. It is translated as CASSLGTVENIQYF. The complete variable domain, with remaining parts taken from reference TRBV5-1 and TRBJ2-4, reads KAGVTQTPRYLIKTRGQQVTLSCSPISGHRSVSWYQQTPGQGLQFLFEYFSETQRNKGNFPGRFSGRQFSNSRSEMNVSTLELGDSALYLCASSLGTVENIQYFGAGTRLSVL.

This CDR3 is CASSLIEREKLFF. CDR3 coding DNA: TGTGCCAGCAGCTTAATAGAACGTGAAAAACTGTTTTTT. The chain couples TRBV7-9 to TRBJ1-4; no clear D. The CDR3 runs to 13 residues. CDR1 is SEHNR and CDR2 is FQNEAQ in the germline V gene (reference sequence). V was trimmed by 2 bases and J by 7 bases, leaving 8 bases between them.

In its sample, this clonotype was seen many times. This rearrangement joins TRBV20-1 to TRBJ1-1, with TRBD1 as a possible D gene (6 bases). The CDR3 length is 16 residues. In germline, CDR1 is DFQATT, CDR2 SNEGSKA (reference sequence). Trimming stripped 0 bases from V and 1 base from J, with 15 bases between. The CDR3 here is CSARDRRGSQNTEAFF. CDR3 nucleotides: TGCAGTGCTAGAGATAGAAGGGGGAGCCAGAACACTGAAGCTTTCTTT.

In this sample, this clonotype turned up many times. V usage is TRBV12-3 or TRBV12-4 and J usage is TRBJ2-5; D call uncertain. CDR3 length: 14 amino acids. V was clipped by 3 bases and J by 5 bases, with 13 bases between them. This CDR3 reads CASSFALSAETQYF. Here the CDR3 DNA reads TGTGCCAGCAGTTTCGCGCTAAGCGCCGAGACCCAGTACTTC.

This clonotype has a handful of counts. The CDR3 loop is CASSFFSGQETQYF. The DNA for the CDR3 is TGTGCCAGCAGCTTTTTTAGTGGCCAAGAGACCCAGTACTTC. The chain uses TRBV7-3 and TRBJ2-5; D unclear. The CDR3 is 14 residues long. V was clipped by 3 bases and J by 1 base, with 9 bases between them. Germline loops: CDR1 SGHTA, CDR2 FQGTGA.

The chain combines TRBV7-9 with TRBJ2-5, with D unresolved. Trimming stripped 5 bases from V and 5 bases from J, with 15 bases between. Germline V lookup: CDR1 SEHNR, CDR2 FQNEAQ (reference sequence). This CDR3 is built from 14 residues. The CDR3 reads CASSPGRSRETQYF. As DNA, the CDR3 is TGTGCCAGCAGCCCCGGACGCAGCCGGGAGACCCAGTACTTC.

Only a few counts were recorded for this clonotype. The chain links TRBV19 to TRBJ2-2; 12 nucleotides agree with TRBD2. Looked up from germline, CDR1 is LNHDA and CDR2 is SQIVND (reference sequence). The CDR3 runs to 14 residues. V gave up 10 bases and J gave up 3 bases; unmatched junction bases: 3. CDR3 in DNA: TGTGCCAATGGACTAGCGGGGTACACCGGGGAGCTGTTTTTT. It codes for CANGLAGYTGELFF. Variable domain in full (rest from reference TRBV19 and TRBJ2-2): DGGITQSPKYLFRKEGQNVTLSCEQNLNHDAMYWYRQDPGQGLRLIYYSQIVNDFQKGDIAEGYSVSREKKESFPLTVTSAQKNPTAFYLCANGLAGYTGELFFGEGSRLTVL.

This clonotype turned up a few times. The chain recombines TRBV3-1 with TRBJ2-1, with 9 bases identical to TRBD2. The CDR3 spans 14 residues. Trimming cost V 6 bases and J 5 bases; bases outside gene matches: 5. Per germline, CDR1 LGHDT and CDR2 YNNKEL (reference sequence). In nucleotides, the CDR3 is TGTGCCAGCAGACGTAGCGGGGGAGACAATGAGCAGTTCTTC. Protein: CASRRSGGDNEQFF.

V gene TRBV12-3 or TRBV12-4 combines with J gene TRBJ1-1, with D uncertain. This CDR3 has 14 amino acids. Trimming removed 3 bases at V and 0 bases at J, with 8 bases between. The CDR3 bases are TGTGCCAGCAGTTTGAGGACGGTGAACACTGAAGCTTTCTTT. It is translated as CASSLRTVNTEAFF.

The CDR3 loop reads CASSLPGTGRSEAFF. CDR3 nucleotide sequence: TGTGCCAGCAGCTTGCCCGGGACAGGGAGGTCGGAAGCTTTCTTT. This chain joins TRBV7-8 and TRBJ1-1; 9 nucleotides align to TRBD1. Germline-derived CDR1 and CDR2 are SGHVS and FQNEAQ. With 3 bases clipped from V and 8 bases from J, the junction kept 10 bases outside the gene matches. CDR3 length: 15 residues.

The gene calls are TRBV12-3 or TRBV12-4 and TRBJ2-5; TRBD1 aligns across 9 bases. The CDR3 runs to 15 residues. Trimming cost V 5 bases and J 2 bases; bases outside gene matches: 6. The CDR3 region is CASSMTGQGQETQYF. The CDR3 DNA reads TGTGCCAGCAGTATGACCGGACAGGGGCAAGAGACCCAGTACTTC.

This chain connects TRBV6-6 to TRBJ1-6, with D possibly TRBD1 on 5 matching bases. Germline loops: CDR1 MNHNY, CDR2 SVGAGI (reference sequence). This CDR3 has 15 amino acids. The V end was cut by 2 bases, the J end by 4 bases, with 9 bases between. The CDR3 is CASSYMRQYNSPLHF. CDR3 sequence (DNA): TGTGCCAGCAGTTACATGAGACAGTATAATTCACCCCTCCACTTT.

The sample holds a few counts of this clonotype. CDR3 nucleotides: TGCGCCAGCAGCTTGTGGGACAGCTATGGCTACACCTTC. Translation gives CASSLWDSYGYTF. The gene calls are TRBV5-1 and TRBJ1-2; TRBD1 agrees at 7 bases. The CDR3 loop spans 13 amino acids. V was clipped by 1 base and J by 4 bases; unmatched bases: 1. CDR1 and CDR2 (germline): SGHRS, YFSETQ.

This clonotype was detected only a few times. The gene calls are TRBV20-1 and TRBJ1-2; perhaps TRBD1 as D (5 bases). The germline CDR1 and CDR2 sequences are DFQATT and SNEGSKA (reference sequence). Trimming took off 7 bases at V and 0 bases at J, with 9 bases between the two ends. The CDR3 covers 12 residues. The CDR3: CSGGEANYGYTF. In DNA, the CDR3 is TGCAGTGGGGGGGAAGCTAACTATGGCTACACCTTC.

V usage is TRBV2 and J usage is TRBJ2-7; D might be TRBD2 (5 bases). CDR3 size: 13 residues. Trimming took 7 bases from V and 6 from J, leaving 16 bases between them. The germline V gene encodes CDR1 SNHLY and CDR2 FYNNEI. The CDR3 sequence: CASTASTSGEQYF. CDR3 DNA sequence: TGTGCCAGCACAGCAAGCACAAGCGGCGAGCAGTACTTC.

About this clonotype: Mismatch with germline at one junction end may stem from a read error. The chain uses TRBV7-7 and TRBJ2-2, with TRBD1 identical over 11 bases. The CDR3 sequence is 14 residues long. The germline gives CDR1 SSHAT, CDR2 FNYEAQ (reference sequence). The CDR3 coding sequence is TGTGCTAGCAGCCGGGACAGGGGGTATGGGGAGCTGTTTTTT. Translated: CASSRDRGYGELFF.

This clonotype appeared a few times. The chain carries TRBV5-6 and TRBJ2-3; no definite D call. This CDR3 is 13 amino acids long. Germline lookup yields CDR1 SGHDT and CDR2 YYEEEE. V lost 3 bases and J lost 5, with 10 bases in between. The DNA of the CDR3 is TGTGCCAGCAGCTCCCCTAGAGGAGATACGCAGTATTTT. Its translation: CASSSPRGDTQYF.

The rearrangement links TRBV7-9 to TRBJ2-5; D is undetermined. This CDR3 has 12 amino acids. The V and J ends lost 4 bases and 5 bases respectively, with 8 bases between them. The germline V gene has CDR1 SEHNR and CDR2 FQNEAQ (reference sequence). The CDR3 DNA reads TGTGCCAGCAGCTCAGCATGGGAGACCCAGTACTTC. Its translation: CASSSAWETQYF. Using reference TRBV7-9 and TRBJ2-5 for the parts outside the CDR3, the full variable domain is DTGVSQNPRHKITKRGQNVTFRCDPISEHNRLYWYRQTLGQGPEFLTYFQNEAQLEKSRLLSDRFSAERPKGSFSTLEIQRTEQGDSAMYLCASSSAWETQYFGPGTRLLVL.

The chain carries TRBV11-2 and TRBJ2-5; 8 positions match TRBD1. Germline values: CDR1 SGHAT, CDR2 FQNNGV. The V and J ends lost 3 bases and 5 bases, in that order; junction bases with no gene match: 11. The CDR3 sequence is 16 residues long. DNA for the CDR3: TGTGCCAGCAGCTTGCGACAGGGGTCCCTCGGCGAGACCCAGTACTTC. Its translation: CASSLRQGSLGETQYF.

This clonotype was seen repeatedly, ten times or more. The V call is TRBV7-3, the J call TRBJ2-2; D could derive from TRBD1 or TRBD2 (6 bases each). Trimming removed 4 bases from V and 7 bases from J, with 19 bases in between. Germline V gene sequence: CDR1 SGHTA, CDR2 FQGTGA. This CDR3 has 16 amino acids. The CDR3 sequence: CASSSMNREVGGELFF. In DNA form, the CDR3 reads TGTGCCAGCAGCTCGATGAACAGGGAGGTTGGCGGGGAGCTGTTTTTT.

The table lists this clonotype with a few counts. The genes are TRBV28 and TRBJ1-5; D unclear. V was clipped by 7 bases and J by 3 bases, with 13 bases between them. CDR1 MDHEN and CDR2 SYDVKM come from the germline V gene. The CDR3 is made up of 14 amino acids. The CDR3 sequence is CASTIGQNNQPQHF. CDR3 nucleotide sequence: TGTGCCAGCACCATTGGGCAGAACAATCAGCCCCAGCATTTT.